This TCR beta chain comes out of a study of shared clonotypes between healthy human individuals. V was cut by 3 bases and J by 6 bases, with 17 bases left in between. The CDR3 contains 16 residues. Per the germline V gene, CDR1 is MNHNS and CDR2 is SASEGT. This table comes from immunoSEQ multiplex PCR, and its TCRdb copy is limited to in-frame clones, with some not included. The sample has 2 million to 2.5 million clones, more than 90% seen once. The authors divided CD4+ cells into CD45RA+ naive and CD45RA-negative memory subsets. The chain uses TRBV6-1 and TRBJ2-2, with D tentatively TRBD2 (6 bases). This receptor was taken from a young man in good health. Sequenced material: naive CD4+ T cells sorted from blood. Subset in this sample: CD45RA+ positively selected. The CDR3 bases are TGTGCCAGCAGTGAGGCGGGACTCTCCCTCGCCGGGGAGCTGTTTTTT. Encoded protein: CASSEAGLSLAGELFF.